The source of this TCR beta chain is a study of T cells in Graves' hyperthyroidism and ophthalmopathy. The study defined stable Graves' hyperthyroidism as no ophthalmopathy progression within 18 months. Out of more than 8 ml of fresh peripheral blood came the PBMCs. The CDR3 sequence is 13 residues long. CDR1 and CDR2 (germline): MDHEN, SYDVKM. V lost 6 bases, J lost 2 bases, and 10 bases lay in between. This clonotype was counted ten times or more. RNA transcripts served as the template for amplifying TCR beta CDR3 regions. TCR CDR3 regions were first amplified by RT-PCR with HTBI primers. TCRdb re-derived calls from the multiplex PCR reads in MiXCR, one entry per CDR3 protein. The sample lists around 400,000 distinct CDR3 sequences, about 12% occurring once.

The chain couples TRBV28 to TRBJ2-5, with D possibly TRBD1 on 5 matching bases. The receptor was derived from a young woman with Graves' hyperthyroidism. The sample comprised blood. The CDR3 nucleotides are TGTGCCAGCAGAACGACAGCGCAAGAGACCCAGTACTTC. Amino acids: CASRTTAQETQYF.